Presented here are 2 T cell receptor beta chains from one specimen sequenced in a study of blood T cells in healthy people across ages. Next came a second PCR, run for roughly 6 to 11 cycles, which used a sample-barcoded 5' primer along with a J-beta primer mix. MiXCR, run by TCRdb on the 5' RACE reads, gives a single entry per CDR3 protein. The repertoire holds roughly 800,000 distinct CDR3 sequences, with about 53% as singletons. Material for sequencing was blood. All receptors come from a man at least 80 years old in good health.

This sequence joins TRBV18 and TRBJ2-4, with 8 bases aligning to TRBD2. The end of the DNA aligns better with TRBJ2-7, so the J call may be wrong. Germline V gives CDR1 KGHSH, CDR2 LQKENI. The length of the CDR3 is 14 residues. CDR3 sequence (DNA): TGTGCCAGCTCCCGCGGGGGGTCTGGGTACGAGCAGTACTTC. Its protein is CASSRGGSGYEQYF.

CDR3 coding DNA: TGTGCCAGCAGCTTTCGGGCCGAGGGGAGAGACGCGTATTTT. Its protein is CASSFRAEGRDAYF. V and J are TRBV7-2 and TRBJ2-3; D may be TRBD1 or TRBD2 (5 bases each). V was clipped by 3 bases and J by 14 bases, with 21 bases between them. The CDR3 contains 14 residues. Germline CDR1 is SGHTA and CDR2 is FQGNSA.